Each of the 29 T cell receptor beta chains below was sequenced from the same sample in a study of T cell repertoires in cytomegalovirus infection. TCRdb re-called the reads through MiXCR, storing one row per CDR3 protein. The sample yields approximately 500,000 distinct CDR3 sequences, around a quarter seen once. The sequencing input was PBMCs. These receptors originate from a human donor in good health (CMV status not recorded). Some clones in this sample may be carry-over from other donors' samples.

V and J are TRBV7-2 and TRBJ2-5; D unresolved. V lost 7 bases to trimming and J lost 2 bases, with 5 bases between them. Germline V lookup: CDR1 SGHTA, CDR2 FQGNSA. The CDR3 extends over 11 amino acids. The chain's CDR3 is CASKAQETQYF. The CDR3 nucleotides are TGTGCCAGCAAGGCGCAAGAGACCCAGTACTTC. Together with reference TRBV7-2 and TRBJ2-5, the CDR3 gives the full variable domain: GAGVSQSPSNKVTEKGKDVELRCDPISGHTALYWYRQSLGQGLEFLIYFQGNSAPDKSGLPSDRFSAERTGGSVSTLTIQRTQQEDSAVYLCASKAQETQYFGPGTRLLVL.

The chain couples TRBV7-9 to TRBJ1-2, with 12 nucleotides matching TRBD1. Per germline, CDR1 SEHNR and CDR2 FQNEAQ (reference sequence). The CDR3 sequence is 17 residues long. The V gene end was trimmed by 5 bases and the J gene end by 4 bases; junction bases not matched to a gene: 11. CDR3 sequence (DNA): TGTGCCAGCAGCCCTCTACCGGGACAGGGGGCGCCCTATGGCTACACCTTC. It encodes CASSPLPGQGAPYGYTF. Variable domain in full (rest from reference TRBV7-9 and TRBJ1-2): DTGVSQNPRHKITKRGQNVTFRCDPISEHNRLYWYRQTLGQGPEFLTYFQNEAQLEKSRLLSDRFSAERPKGSFSTLEIQRTEQGDSAMYLCASSPLPGQGAPYGYTFGSGTRLTVV.

The chain is built from TRBV7-2 and TRBJ2-5; 13 bases agree with TRBD2. V was clipped by 5 bases and J by 5 bases; unmatched bases: 17. Looked up from germline, CDR1 is SGHTA and CDR2 is FQGNSA. This CDR3 comprises 19 residues. The CDR3 region is CASSIQNPILAGGGETQYF. CDR3 coding DNA: TGTGCCAGCAGCATACAGAACCCCATACTAGCGGGAGGGGGGGAGACCCAGTACTTC.

This clonotype was counted only a few times. This CDR3 reads CASSKPDGYGYTF. CDR3 sequence (DNA): TGTGCCAGCAGTAAGCCGGACGGCTATGGCTACACCTTC. V usage is TRBV25-1 and J usage is TRBJ1-2; no definite D call. V shed 5 bases and J shed 4 bases, with 11 bases lying between them. The CDR3 runs 13 residues. The V gene's germline CDR1 is MGHDK and CDR2 SYGVNS.

V is TRBV7-4 and J is TRBJ2-5, with 7 bases that match TRBD1. In germline, CDR1 is SGHVT, CDR2 SQSDAQ. The CDR3 spans 15 residues. Germline trimming cut 4 bases from V and 6 bases from J; bases unmatched to any gene: 11. CDR3 DNA sequence: TGTGCCAGCAGCTCCGGGAAGACAGGGTTGAAGACCCAGTACTTC. Encoded protein: CASSSGKTGLKTQYF.

The chain uses TRBV6-4 and TRBJ2-1; TRBD2 might be the D (5 bases). Germline V CDR1 and CDR2: MRHNA, SNTAGT. The CDR3 is 13 residues long. With 5 bases removed from V and 7 bases from J, the gap between germline ends came to 12 bases. The CDR3 spells CASSISRGNEQFF. Here the CDR3 DNA reads TGTGCCAGCAGTATCAGCCGGGGTAATGAGCAGTTCTTC.

The table lists this clonotype with many counts. The chain carries TRBV28 and TRBJ1-3; no firm D call. Trimming removed 2 bases at V and 0 bases at J, with 11 bases between. Germline V gene lookup returns CDR1 MDHEN and CDR2 SYDVKM. The CDR3 extends over 16 amino acids. The CDR3 nucleotides are TGTGCCAGCAGTTTACAAACTACCCCCTCTGGAAACACCATATATTTT. Translating it yields CASSLQTTPSGNTIYF.

The chain has TRBV29-1 and TRBJ2-1; 8 nucleotides match TRBD1. The CDR3 has 15 residues. J was trimmed by 0 bases and V by 6 bases; bases with no gene match: 7. The germline CDR1 and CDR2 sequences are SQVTM and ANQGSEA. The CDR3 spells CSVDRQGSSYNEQFF. The CDR3 region has the DNA TGCAGCGTGGATCGACAGGGGAGCTCCTACAATGAGCAGTTCTTC.

The chain carries TRBV7-9 and TRBJ1-5; 7 bases fit TRBD1. The CDR3 covers 14 residues. CDR1 and CDR2 from the germline V gene are SEHNR and FQNEAQ (reference sequence). Trimming at V came to 5 bases and at J to 7 bases, leaving 8 bases not matched to a gene. DNA for the CDR3: TGTGCCAGCAGCGTCTCTCCAGGGGGGCAGCCCCAGCATTTT. Translating gives CASSVSPGGQPQHF.

A few counts support this clonotype. The chain recombines TRBV20-1 with TRBJ1-2, with D unresolved. The ends were cut back, 7 bases at V and 8 bases at J, with 17 bases in the middle. Germline lookup yields CDR1 DFQATT and CDR2 SNEGSKA (reference sequence). The CDR3 length is 12 residues. CDR3 amino acids: CSVLLTLVGYTF. The DNA for the CDR3 is TGCAGTGTGCTCCTTACTCTCGTGGGCTACACCTTC.

The genes are TRBV6-1 and TRBJ2-7, with 7 nucleotides matching TRBD2. Germline CDR1 is MNHNS and CDR2 is SASEGT. The CDR3 is 12 amino acids. The V and J ends lost 8 bases and 3 bases, in that order; junction bases with no gene match: 4. The CDR3 here is CASQGGFYEQYV. CDR3 nucleotides: TGTGCCAGCCAGGGAGGGTTCTACGAGCAGTACGTC.

This clonotype came up many times. This chain uses TRBV14 with TRBJ2-5, with 9 bases matching TRBD2. This CDR3 has 16 amino acids. Germline CDR1 and CDR2: SGHDN and FVKESK. The V and J ends lost 0 bases and 5 bases, in that order; junction bases with no gene match: 7. CDR3 protein: CASSQDSLAGVETQYF. CDR3 in DNA: TGTGCCAGCAGCCAAGATTCGTTAGCGGGAGTGGAGACCCAGTACTTC.

The rearrangement uses TRBV19 and TRBJ1-1; TRBD1 matches at 12 bases. The trim removed 5 bases at V and 11 bases at J, leaving 12 bases unmatched. Germline V gene data show CDR1 as LNHDA and CDR2 as SQIVND (reference sequence). The CDR3 has 15 amino acids. The CDR3 reads CASSGPGQGAIMAFF. The CDR3 nucleotides are TGTGCCAGTAGTGGCCCGGGACAGGGGGCCATAATGGCTTTCTTT. The variable domain in full, completed from reference TRBV19 and TRBJ1-1, reads DGGITQSPKYLFRKEGQNVTLSCEQNLNHDAMYWYRQDPGQGLRLIYYSQIVNDFQKGDIAEGYSVSREKKESFPLTVTSAQKNPTAFYLCASSGPGQGAIMAFFGQGTRLTVV.

The genes are TRBV10-3 and TRBJ2-1; TRBD2 agrees at 12 bases. The CDR3 runs to 14 residues. Trimming took 4 bases from V and 7 from J; bases not matched to a gene: 2. The germline V gene has CDR1 ENHRY and CDR2 SYGVKD. CDR3 sequence (DNA): TGTGCCATCAGTGGGCTAGCGGGAGGGAATGAGCAGTTCTTC. It is translated as CAISGLAGGNEQFF.

This clonotype has a handful of counts. The genes are TRBV12-3 or TRBV12-4 and TRBJ2-3; D may be TRBD1 or TRBD2 (5 bases each). V lost 3 bases, J lost 5 bases, and 21 bases lay in between. CDR3 length: 17 residues. This chain's CDR3 is CASSFRSRPVGGDTQYF. The CDR3 DNA reads TGTGCCAGCAGTTTCAGGTCGAGGCCCGTTGGGGGAGATACGCAGTATTTT.

V and J are TRBV27 and TRBJ1-5; no reliable D call. Looked up from germline, CDR1 is MNHEY and CDR2 is SMNVEV (reference sequence). V lost 2 bases, J lost 0 bases, and 8 bases lay in between. The CDR3 consists of 15 residues. CDR3 loop: CASSLIANSNQPQHF. The CDR3 DNA follows: TGTGCCAGCAGTTTAATCGCCAATAGCAATCAGCCCCAGCATTTT.

The chain carries TRBV7-2 and TRBJ2-1, with D perhaps matching TRBD2 (5 bases). V was shortened by 5 bases and J by 10 bases, with 15 bases between the two germline ends. The CDR3 is made up of 13 amino acids. Germline CDR1 and CDR2: SGHTA and FQGNSA. CDR3 loop: CASSARERQEQFF. The DNA for the CDR3 is TGTGCCAGCAGCGCCCGGGAACGTCAGGAGCAGTTCTTC. Looking up the rest from reference TRBV7-2 and TRBJ2-1 gives the full variable domain: GAGVSQSPSNKVTEKGKDVELRCDPISGHTALYWYRQSLGQGLEFLIYFQGNSAPDKSGLPSDRFSAERTGGSVSTLTIQRTQQEDSAVYLCASSARERQEQFFGPGTRLTVL.

The chain recombines TRBV15 with TRBJ2-7; D not resolved. The ends were cut back, 5 bases at V and 1 base at J, with 12 bases in the middle. CDR1 and CDR2 from the germline V gene are LNHNV and YYDKDF (reference sequence). The CDR3 is made up of 14 amino acids. The CDR3 reads CATSSSRASYEQYV. For the CDR3, the DNA is TGTGCCACCAGCTCCTCCCGGGCTTCCTACGAGCAGTACGTC.

This clonotype was seen only a few times. V and J are TRBV29-1 and TRBJ1-2, with D possibly being TRBD1 (5 bases). There are 14 residues in the CDR3. Per germline, CDR1 SQVTM and CDR2 ANQGSEA. V lost 4 bases to trimming and J lost 2 bases, with 14 bases between them. The CDR3 sequence: CSVGNFGGNYGYTF. The CDR3 DNA is TGCAGCGTTGGTAACTTCGGGGGGAACTATGGCTACACCTTC.

The chain joins TRBV29-1 to TRBJ1-1; no reliable D call. There are 10 residues in the CDR3. The germline V and J ends were trimmed by 7 bases and 3 bases, with 6 bases remaining between them. Looked up from germline, CDR1 is SQVTM and CDR2 is ANQGSEA. The CDR3 here is CSALHTEAFF. The CDR3 bases are TGCAGCGCCTTGCACACTGAAGCTTTCTTT.

A few counts support this clonotype. The chain is built from TRBV7-2 and TRBJ2-2; no reliable D call. The CDR3 is made up of 13 amino acids. V was clipped by 6 bases and J by 5 bases, with 10 bases between them. From germline, CDR1 is SGHTA and CDR2 FQGNSA. CDR3 region: CASRVRRTGELFF. The CDR3 bases are TGTGCCAGCAGGGTTAGACGGACCGGGGAGCTGTTTTTT.

A note on this clonotype: This may stem from a read error, because a much larger clone lies one nucleotide away. The chain recombines TRBV7-8 with TRBJ1-5; tentative D call: TRBD1 (5 bases). CDR3 length equals 17 residues. Germline CDR1 SGHVS, CDR2 FQNEAQ. Trimming shortened V by 1 base and J by 6 bases, and 19 bases separated the two germline ends. CDR3 coding DNA: TGTGCCAGCAGCTTAGATTGGGAAGGGACTGTGGCTCAGCCCCAGCATTTT. It specifies CASSLDWEGTVAQPQHF.

The sample holds many counts of this clonotype. This rearrangement joins TRBV6-1 to TRBJ2-7; 7 bases match TRBD2. Germline values: CDR1 MNHNS, CDR2 SASEGT. The CDR3 is 14 amino acids. With 8 bases clipped from V and 2 bases from J, the junction kept 9 bases outside the gene matches. CDR3 in amino acids: CASHVAGAPYEQYF. The CDR3 DNA follows: TGTGCCAGCCACGTGGCGGGAGCCCCCTACGAGCAGTACTTC.

This clonotype was recorded a few times. The rearrangement joins TRBV11-3 to TRBJ2-1, with TRBD2 matching 14 bases. V was pared by 5 bases and J by 4 bases, with 13 bases of the junction left unmatched. The CDR3 is 19 residues long. Germline CDR1 reads SGHNT; CDR2 reads YENEEA. The CDR3 DNA reads TGTGCCAGCAGCCCGAAGGGACTAGCGGGAGTATTCGATTACAATGAGCAGTTCTTC. Encoded protein: CASSPKGLAGVFDYNEQFF.

This clonotype has ten or more counts. The rearrangement uses TRBV7-2 and TRBJ2-7, with 11 bases identical to TRBD2. V lost 0 bases, J lost 0 bases, and 1 base stayed unmatched. Germline CDR1 SGHTA, CDR2 FQGNSA. The CDR3 is made up of 16 amino acids. The CDR3 DNA reads as TGTGCCAGCAGCTTAGCAACTAGCGGGAGCTCCTACGAGCAGTACGTC. It yields the protein CASSLATSGSSYEQYV.

In this sample, this clonotype turned up a few times. This chain links TRBV24-1 with TRBJ2-5; TRBD1 aligns across 10 bases. Germline V gene lookup returns CDR1 KGHDR and CDR2 SFDVKD. The CDR3 has 16 residues. J gave up 5 bases and V 7 bases, and 12 bases lay outside the gene matches. The CDR3 sequence is CATSPPGQGTPETQYF. In nucleotides, the CDR3 is TGTGCCACCAGCCCTCCGGGACAGGGGACTCCGGAGACCCAGTACTTC.

The V call is TRBV18, the J call TRBJ2-1; TRBD1 matches 7 bases. CDR1 is KGHSH, CDR2 LQKENI, per germline. The CDR3 is 13 residues long. V trimming: 6 bases; J trimming: 15 bases; junction bases outside the gene matches: 14. The CDR3 is CASSPLGQSFWFF. The CDR3 nucleotides read TGTGCCAGCTCTCCCCTGGGACAGTCATTCTGGTTCTTC.

Turning to this clonotype: It may be a read error: a sequence one base away is much more abundant. The chain joins TRBV7-6 to TRBJ2-1; TRBD2 is a possible D gene (5 bases). CDR3 length: 15 residues. Germline V gives CDR1 SGHVS, CDR2 FNYEAQ. In DNA, the CDR3 is TGTGCCAGCAGCTTATCGGAGGAGCGCAACAATGACCAGTTCTTC. As protein: CASSLSEERNNDQFF.

This clonotype showed up just a few times. V gene TRBV12-3 or TRBV12-4 combines with J gene TRBJ2-3; 7 bases agree with TRBD2. The V gene end was trimmed by 8 bases and the J gene end by 0 bases; junction bases not matched to a gene: 11. The CDR3 sequence is 16 residues long. CDR3 in amino acids: CASASRLATSTDTQYF. The CDR3 DNA reads TGTGCCAGCGCCTCTCGACTAGCCACTAGCACAGATACGCAGTATTTT.